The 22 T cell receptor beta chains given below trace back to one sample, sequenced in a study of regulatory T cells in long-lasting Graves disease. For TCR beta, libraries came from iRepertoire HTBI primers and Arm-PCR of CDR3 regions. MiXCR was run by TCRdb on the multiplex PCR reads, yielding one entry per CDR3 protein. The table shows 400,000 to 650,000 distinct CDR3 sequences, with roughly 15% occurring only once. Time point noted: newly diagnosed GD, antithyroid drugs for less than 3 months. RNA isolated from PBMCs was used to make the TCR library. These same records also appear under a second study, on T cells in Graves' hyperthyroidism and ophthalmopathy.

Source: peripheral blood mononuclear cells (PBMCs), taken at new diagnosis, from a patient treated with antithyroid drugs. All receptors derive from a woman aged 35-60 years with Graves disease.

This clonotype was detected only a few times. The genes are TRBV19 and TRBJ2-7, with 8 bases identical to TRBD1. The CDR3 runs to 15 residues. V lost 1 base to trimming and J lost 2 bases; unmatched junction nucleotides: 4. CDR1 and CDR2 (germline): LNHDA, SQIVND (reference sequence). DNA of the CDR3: TGTGCCAGTAGTATAGGGACAGGGTTCGCCTACGAGCAGTACTTC. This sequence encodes CASSIGTGFAYEQYF.

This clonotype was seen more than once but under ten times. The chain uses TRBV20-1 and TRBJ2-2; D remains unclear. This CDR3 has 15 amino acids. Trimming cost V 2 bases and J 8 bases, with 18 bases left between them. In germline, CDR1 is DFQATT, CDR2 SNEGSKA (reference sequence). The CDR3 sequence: CSARSYPDAKGELFF. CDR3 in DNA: TGCAGTGCTAGATCCTACCCGGACGCGAAAGGGGAGCTGTTTTTT.

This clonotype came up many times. CDR3 nucleotide sequence: TGCGCCAGCAGCCAAGATCTCCCGGGCTATGGCTACACCTTC. This codes for CASSQDLPGYGYTF. The chain employs TRBV4-1 and TRBJ1-2; D uncertain. The CDR3 sequence is 14 residues long. Germline V lookup: CDR1 MGHRA, CDR2 YSYEKL. V lost 0 bases, J lost 4 bases, and 9 bases lay in between.

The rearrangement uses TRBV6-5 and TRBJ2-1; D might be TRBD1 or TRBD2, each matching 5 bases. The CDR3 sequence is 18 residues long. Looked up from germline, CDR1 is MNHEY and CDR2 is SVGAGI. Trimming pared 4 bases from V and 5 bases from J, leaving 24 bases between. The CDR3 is CASSFTRNRDPQNNEQFF. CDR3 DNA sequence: TGTGCCAGCAGTTTCACCCGTAACCGGGACCCACAAAACAATGAGCAGTTCTTC.

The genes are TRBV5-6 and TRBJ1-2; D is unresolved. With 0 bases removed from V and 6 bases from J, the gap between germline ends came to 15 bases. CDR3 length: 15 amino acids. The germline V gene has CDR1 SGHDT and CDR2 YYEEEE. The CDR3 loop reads CASSLDRGLFDGYTF. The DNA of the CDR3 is TGTGCCAGCAGCTTGGATCGCGGTCTTTTCGATGGCTACACCTTC.

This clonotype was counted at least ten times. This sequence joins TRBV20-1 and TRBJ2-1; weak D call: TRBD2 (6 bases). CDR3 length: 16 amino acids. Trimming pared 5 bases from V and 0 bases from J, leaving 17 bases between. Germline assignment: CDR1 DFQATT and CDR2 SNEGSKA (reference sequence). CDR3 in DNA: TGCAGTGCTCCCCAACGGCGGGGACTCTCCTACAATGAGCAGTTCTTC. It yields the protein CSAPQRRGLSYNEQFF.

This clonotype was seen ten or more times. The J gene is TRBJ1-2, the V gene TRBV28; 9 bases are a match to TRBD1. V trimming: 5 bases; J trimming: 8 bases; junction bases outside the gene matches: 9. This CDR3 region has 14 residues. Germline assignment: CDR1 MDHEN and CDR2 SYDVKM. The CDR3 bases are TGTGCCAGCAGTCCTCGGGACAGGGTATTCGGCTACACCTTC. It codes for CASSPRDRVFGYTF.

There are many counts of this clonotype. CDR3 nucleotide sequence: TGTGCCAGCAGTAAGGAGATCAATCAGCCCCAGCATTTT. It specifies CASSKEINQPQHF. The rearrangement links TRBV28 to TRBJ1-5; D unclear. V gave up 5 bases and J gave up 3 bases, with 8 bases separating them. CDR1 and CDR2 (germline): MDHEN, SYDVKM. CDR3 length equals 13 residues.

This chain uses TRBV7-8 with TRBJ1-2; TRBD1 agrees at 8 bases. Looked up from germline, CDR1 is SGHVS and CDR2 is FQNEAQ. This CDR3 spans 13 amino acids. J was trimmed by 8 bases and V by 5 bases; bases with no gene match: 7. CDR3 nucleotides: TGTGCCAGCAGCATGAGAGACAGGGGCGGCTACACCTTC. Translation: CASSMRDRGGYTF. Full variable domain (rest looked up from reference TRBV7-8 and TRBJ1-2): GAGVSQSPRYKVAKRGQDVALRCDPISGHVSLFWYQQALGQGPEFLTYFQNEAQLDKSGLPSDRFFAERPEGSVSTLKIQRTQQEDSAVYLCASSMRDRGGYTFGSGTRLTVV.

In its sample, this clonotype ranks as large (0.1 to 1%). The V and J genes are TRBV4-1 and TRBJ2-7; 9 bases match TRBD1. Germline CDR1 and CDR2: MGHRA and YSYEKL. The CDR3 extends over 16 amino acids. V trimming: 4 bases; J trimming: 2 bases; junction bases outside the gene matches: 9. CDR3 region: CASSPGQGKGAYEQYF. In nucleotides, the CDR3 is TGCGCCAGCAGCCCCGGACAGGGGAAGGGGGCCTACGAGCAGTACTTC.

Here the CDR3 DNA reads TGTGCCAGCAGTGAAATAACAGGTCCTATTTTCACCGGCTACACCTTC. Protein product: CASSEITGPIFTGYTF. J is TRBJ1-2 and V is TRBV6-2 or TRBV6-3; maybe TRBD1 (5 bases). Trimming removed 5 bases from V and 8 bases from J, with 24 bases in between. This CDR3 comprises 16 residues. Germline V gives CDR1 MNHEY, CDR2 SVGEGT.

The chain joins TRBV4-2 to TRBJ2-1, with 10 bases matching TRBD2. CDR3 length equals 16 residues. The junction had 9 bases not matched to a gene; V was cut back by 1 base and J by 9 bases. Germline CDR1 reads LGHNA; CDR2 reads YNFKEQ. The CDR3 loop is CASSQAPSGGAGEQFF. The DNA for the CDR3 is TGTGCCAGCAGCCAAGCCCCCAGCGGGGGGGCGGGTGAGCAGTTCTTC.

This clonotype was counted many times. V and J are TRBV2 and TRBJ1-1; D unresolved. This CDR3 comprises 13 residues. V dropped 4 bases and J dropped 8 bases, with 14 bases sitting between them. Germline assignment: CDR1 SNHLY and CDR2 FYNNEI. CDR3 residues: CASSVHPRGEAFF. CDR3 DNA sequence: TGTGCCAGCAGTGTCCACCCCCGCGGGGAAGCTTTCTTT.

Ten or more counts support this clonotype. CDR3 bases: TGCAGCGTTGAATTCTCGGGGGCTGGTGAAGCTTTCTTT. This gives the protein CSVEFSGAGEAFF. The chain uses TRBV29-1 and TRBJ1-1, with D possibly TRBD1 on 6 matching bases. The CDR3 has 13 residues. Germline CDR1 SQVTM, CDR2 ANQGSEA. V dropped 2 bases and J dropped 7 bases, with 14 bases sitting between them.

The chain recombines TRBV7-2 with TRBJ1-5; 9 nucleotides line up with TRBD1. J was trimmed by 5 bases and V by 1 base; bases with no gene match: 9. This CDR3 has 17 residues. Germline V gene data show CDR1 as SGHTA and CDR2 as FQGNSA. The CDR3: CASSLVSTGGGDQPQHF. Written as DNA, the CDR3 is TGTGCCAGCAGCTTAGTATCAACAGGGGGCGGGGATCAGCCCCAGCATTTT.

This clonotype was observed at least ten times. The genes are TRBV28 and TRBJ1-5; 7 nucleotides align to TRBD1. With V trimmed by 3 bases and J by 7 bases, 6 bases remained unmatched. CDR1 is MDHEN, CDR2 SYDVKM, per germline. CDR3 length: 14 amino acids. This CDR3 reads CASSFYRGEQPQHF. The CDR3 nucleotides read TGTGCCAGCAGTTTTTACAGGGGTGAACAGCCCCAGCATTTT.

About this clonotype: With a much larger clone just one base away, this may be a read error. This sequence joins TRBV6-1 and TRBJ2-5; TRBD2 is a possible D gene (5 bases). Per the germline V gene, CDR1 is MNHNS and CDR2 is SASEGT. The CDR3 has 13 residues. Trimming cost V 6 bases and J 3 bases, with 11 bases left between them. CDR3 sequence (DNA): TGTGCCAGCAGAACCGGGATAGAAGAGACCCAGTACTTC. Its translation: CASRTGIEETQYF.

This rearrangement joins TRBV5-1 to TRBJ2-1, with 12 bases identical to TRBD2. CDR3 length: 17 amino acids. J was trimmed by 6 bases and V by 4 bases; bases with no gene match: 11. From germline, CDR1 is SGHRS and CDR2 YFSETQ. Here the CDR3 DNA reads TGCGCCAGCAGCCCCGGGGCTAGCGGGGGGGCTGGCAATGAGCAGTTCTTC. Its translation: CASSPGASGGAGNEQFF.

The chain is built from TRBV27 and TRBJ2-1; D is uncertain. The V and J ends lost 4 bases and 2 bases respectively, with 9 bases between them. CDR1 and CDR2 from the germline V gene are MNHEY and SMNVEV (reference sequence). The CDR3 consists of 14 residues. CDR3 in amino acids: CASSSVFPYNEQFF. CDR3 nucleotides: TGTGCCAGCAGTTCGGTCTTCCCCTACAATGAGCAGTTCTTC.

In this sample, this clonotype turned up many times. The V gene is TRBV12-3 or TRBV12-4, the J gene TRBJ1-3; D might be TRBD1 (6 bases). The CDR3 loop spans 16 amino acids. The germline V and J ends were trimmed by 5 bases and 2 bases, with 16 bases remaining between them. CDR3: CASSIDTGFAGNTIYF. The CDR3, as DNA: TGTGCCAGCAGTATAGACACAGGGTTTGCTGGAAACACCATATATTTT.

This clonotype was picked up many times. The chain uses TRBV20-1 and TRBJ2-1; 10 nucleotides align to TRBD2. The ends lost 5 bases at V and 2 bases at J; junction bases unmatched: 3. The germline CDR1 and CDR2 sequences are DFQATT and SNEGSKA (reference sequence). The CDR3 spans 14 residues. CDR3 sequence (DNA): TGCAGTGCTCTAACTAGCGGGGCCTACAATGAGCAGTTCTTC. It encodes CSALTSGAYNEQFF.

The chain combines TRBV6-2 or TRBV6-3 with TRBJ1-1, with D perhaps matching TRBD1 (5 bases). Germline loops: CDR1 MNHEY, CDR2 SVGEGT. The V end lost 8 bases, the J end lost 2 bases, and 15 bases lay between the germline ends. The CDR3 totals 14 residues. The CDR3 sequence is CASQPGGANTEAFF. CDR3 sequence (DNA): TGTGCCAGCCAACCCGGGGGAGCAAACACTGAAGCTTTCTTT.